The clone carrying this T cell receptor beta chain was observed a single time. Its ends do not fully match the called genes, so a read error is possible. The entry originates in a study of cytomegalovirus exposure and HLA in healthy donors. The PCR employed 60 Vbeta primers together with 13 Jbeta primers. Only in-frame clones appear in the TCRdb table, and some are missing; sequencing was by immunoSEQ multiplex PCR. The sample yields 150,000 to 200,000 clones, over 70% seen once. CDR3 length: 13 amino acids. The germline V gene encodes CDR1 SQVTM and CDR2 ANQGSEA. V is TRBV29-1 and J is TRBJ1-4, with a possible D match to TRBD1 (6 bases). Input material: PBMCs. This sequence was found in a man aged 35 to 55 in good health and CMV-seronegative. The CDR3 coding sequence is TGCGGCGTTGAAGAAGGGGGTGGCGAAAAACTGTTTTTT. Its translation: CGVEEGGGEKLFF.